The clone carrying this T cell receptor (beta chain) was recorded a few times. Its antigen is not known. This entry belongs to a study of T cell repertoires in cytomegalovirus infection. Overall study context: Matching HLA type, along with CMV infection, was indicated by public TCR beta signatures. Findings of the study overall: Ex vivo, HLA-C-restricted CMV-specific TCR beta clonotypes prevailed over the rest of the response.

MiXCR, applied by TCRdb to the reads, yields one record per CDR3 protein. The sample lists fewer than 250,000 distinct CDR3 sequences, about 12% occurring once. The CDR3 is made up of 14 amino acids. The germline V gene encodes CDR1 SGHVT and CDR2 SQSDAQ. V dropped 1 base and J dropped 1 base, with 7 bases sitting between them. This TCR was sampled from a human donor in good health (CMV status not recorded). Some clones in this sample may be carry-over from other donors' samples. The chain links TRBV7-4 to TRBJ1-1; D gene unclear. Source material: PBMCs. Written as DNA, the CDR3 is TGTGCCAGCAGCTTAGAAAATGCGAACACTGAAGCTTTCTTT. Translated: CASSLENANTEAFF.